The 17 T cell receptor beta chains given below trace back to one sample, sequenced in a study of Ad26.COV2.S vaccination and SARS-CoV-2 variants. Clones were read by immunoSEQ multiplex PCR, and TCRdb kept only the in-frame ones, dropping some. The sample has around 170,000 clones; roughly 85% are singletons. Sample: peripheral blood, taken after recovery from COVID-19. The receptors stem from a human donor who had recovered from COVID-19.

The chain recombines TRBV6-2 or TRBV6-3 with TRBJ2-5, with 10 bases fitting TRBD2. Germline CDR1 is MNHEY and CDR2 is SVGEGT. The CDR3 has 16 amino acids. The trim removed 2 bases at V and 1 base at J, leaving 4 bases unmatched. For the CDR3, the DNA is TGTGCCAGCAGTTACGAACTAGCGGGGCTCCAAGAGACCCAGTACTTC. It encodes CASSYELAGLQETQYF.

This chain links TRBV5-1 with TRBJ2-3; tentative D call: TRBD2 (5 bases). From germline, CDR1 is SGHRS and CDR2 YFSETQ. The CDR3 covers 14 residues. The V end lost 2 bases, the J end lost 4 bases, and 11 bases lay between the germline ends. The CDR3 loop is CASSFEGGSDTQYF. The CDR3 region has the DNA TGCGCCAGCAGCTTTGAGGGCGGGTCAGATACGCAGTATTTT. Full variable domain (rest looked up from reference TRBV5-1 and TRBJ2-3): KAGVTQTPRYLIKTRGQQVTLSCSPISGHRSVSWYQQTPGQGLQFLFEYFSETQRNKGNFPGRFSGRQFSNSRSEMNVSTLELGDSALYLCASSFEGGSDTQYFGPGTRLTVL.

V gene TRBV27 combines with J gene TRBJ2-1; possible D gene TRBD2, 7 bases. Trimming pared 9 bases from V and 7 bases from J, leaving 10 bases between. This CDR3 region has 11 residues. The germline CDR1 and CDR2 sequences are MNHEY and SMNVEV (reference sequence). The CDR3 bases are TGTGCCAGTCGGGGGGCGAATGAGCAGTTCTTC. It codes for CASRGANEQFF.

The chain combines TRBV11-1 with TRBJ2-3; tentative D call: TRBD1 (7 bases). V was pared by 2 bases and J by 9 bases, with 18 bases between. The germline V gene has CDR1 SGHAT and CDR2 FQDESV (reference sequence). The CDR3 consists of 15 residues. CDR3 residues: CASSLRGVGTATQYF. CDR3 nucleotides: TGTGCCAGCAGCTTAAGGGGGGTGGGGACAGCCACGCAGTATTTT.

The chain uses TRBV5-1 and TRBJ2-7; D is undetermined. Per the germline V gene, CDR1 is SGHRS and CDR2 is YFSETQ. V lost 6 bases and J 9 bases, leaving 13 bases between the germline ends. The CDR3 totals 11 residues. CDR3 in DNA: TGCGCCAGCATCCCGATCCGTTTGCAGTACTTC. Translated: CASIPIRLQYF.

CDR3 region: CSVTARLAKNIQYF. The CDR3 DNA is TGCAGCGTTACAGCCAGATTAGCCAAAAACATTCAGTACTTC. J is TRBJ2-4 and V is TRBV29-1; D remains ambiguous. Trimming shortened V by 5 bases and J by 0 bases, and 11 bases separated the two germline ends. The V gene's germline CDR1 is SQVTM and CDR2 ANQGSEA. The CDR3 loop spans 14 amino acids.

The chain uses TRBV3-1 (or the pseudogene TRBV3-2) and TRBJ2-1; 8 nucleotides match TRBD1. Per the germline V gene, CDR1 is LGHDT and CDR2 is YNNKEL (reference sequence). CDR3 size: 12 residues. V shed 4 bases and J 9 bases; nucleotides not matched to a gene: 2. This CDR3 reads CASSPTGAEQFF. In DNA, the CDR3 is TGTGCCAGCAGCCCGACAGGGGCTGAGCAGTTCTTC.

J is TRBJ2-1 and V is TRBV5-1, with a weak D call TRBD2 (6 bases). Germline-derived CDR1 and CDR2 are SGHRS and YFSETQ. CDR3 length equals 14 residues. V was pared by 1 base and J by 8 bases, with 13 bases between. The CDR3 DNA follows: TGCGCCAGCAGCTTGAATGGCGGGGCGGATGAGCAGTTCTTC. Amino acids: CASSLNGGADEQFF.

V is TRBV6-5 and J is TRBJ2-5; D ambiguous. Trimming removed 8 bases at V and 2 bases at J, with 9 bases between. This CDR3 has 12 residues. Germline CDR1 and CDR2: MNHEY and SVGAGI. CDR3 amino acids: CASHGEQETQYF. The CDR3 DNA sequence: TGTGCCAGCCATGGGGAACAAGAGACCCAGTACTTC.

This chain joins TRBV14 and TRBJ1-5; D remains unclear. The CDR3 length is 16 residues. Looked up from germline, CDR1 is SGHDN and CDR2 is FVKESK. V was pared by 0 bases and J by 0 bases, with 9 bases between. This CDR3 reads CASSQDKRVSNQPQHF. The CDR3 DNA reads TGTGCCAGCAGCCAAGATAAGAGGGTTAGCAATCAGCCCCAGCATTTT.

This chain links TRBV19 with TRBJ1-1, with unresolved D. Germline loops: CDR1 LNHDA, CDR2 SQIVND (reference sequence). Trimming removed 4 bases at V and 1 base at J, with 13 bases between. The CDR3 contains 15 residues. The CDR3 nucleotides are TGTGCCAGTAGTAGGACCCTCACCACGAACACTGAAGCTTTCTTT. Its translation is CASSRTLTTNTEAFF.

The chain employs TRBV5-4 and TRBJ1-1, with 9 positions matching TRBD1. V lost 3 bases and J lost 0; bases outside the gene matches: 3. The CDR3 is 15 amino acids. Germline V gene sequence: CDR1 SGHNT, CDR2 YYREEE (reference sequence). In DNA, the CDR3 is TGTGCCAGCAGCTGGACAGGGGCCCTGAACACTGAAGCTTTCTTT. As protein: CASSWTGALNTEAFF.

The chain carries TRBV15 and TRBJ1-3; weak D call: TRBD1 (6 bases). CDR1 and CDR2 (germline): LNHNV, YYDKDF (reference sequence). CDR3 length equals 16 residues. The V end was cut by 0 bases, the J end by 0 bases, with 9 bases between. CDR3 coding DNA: TGTGCCACCAGCAGAGACAGGGGCCTCTCTGGAAACACCATATATTTT. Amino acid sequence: CATSRDRGLSGNTIYF.

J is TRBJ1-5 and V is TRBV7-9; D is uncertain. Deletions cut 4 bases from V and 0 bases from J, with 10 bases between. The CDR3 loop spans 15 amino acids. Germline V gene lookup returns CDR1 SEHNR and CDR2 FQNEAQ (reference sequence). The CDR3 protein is CASSSGWASNQPQHF. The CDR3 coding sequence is TGTGCCAGCAGCTCCGGGTGGGCTAGCAATCAGCCCCAGCATTTT.

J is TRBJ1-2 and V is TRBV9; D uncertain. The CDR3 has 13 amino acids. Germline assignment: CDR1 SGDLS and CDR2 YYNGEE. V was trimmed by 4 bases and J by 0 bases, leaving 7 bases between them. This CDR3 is CASSLDTNYGYTF. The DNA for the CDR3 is TGTGCCAGCAGCCTCGATACTAACTATGGCTACACCTTC.

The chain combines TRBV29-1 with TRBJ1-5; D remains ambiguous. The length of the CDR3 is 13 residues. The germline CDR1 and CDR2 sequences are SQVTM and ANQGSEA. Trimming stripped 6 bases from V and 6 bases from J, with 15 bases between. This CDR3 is CSVIEVDGQPQHF. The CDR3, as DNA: TGCAGCGTGATAGAGGTTGACGGTCAGCCCCAGCATTTT.

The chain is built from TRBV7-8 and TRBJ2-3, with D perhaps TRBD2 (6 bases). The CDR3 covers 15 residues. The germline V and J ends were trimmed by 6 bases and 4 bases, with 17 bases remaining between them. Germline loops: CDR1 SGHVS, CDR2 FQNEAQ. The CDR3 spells CASSRDFGVPDTQYF. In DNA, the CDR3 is TGTGCCAGCAGTCGGGACTTCGGAGTGCCAGATACGCAGTATTTT.